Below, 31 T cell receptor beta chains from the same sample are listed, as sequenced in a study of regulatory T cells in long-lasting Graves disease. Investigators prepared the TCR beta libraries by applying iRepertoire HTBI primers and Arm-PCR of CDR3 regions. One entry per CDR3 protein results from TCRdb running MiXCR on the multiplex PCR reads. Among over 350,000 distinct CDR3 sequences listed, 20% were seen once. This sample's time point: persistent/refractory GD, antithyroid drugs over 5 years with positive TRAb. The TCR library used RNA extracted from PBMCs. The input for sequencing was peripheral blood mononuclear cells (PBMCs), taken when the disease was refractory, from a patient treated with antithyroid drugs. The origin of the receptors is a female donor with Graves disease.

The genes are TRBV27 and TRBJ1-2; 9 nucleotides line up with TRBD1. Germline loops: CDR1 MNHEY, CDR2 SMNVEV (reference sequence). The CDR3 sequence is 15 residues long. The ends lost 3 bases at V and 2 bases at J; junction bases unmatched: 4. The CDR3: CASSLTGQGNYGYTF. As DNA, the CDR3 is TGTGCCAGCAGTTTGACCGGACAGGGGAACTATGGCTACACCTTC.

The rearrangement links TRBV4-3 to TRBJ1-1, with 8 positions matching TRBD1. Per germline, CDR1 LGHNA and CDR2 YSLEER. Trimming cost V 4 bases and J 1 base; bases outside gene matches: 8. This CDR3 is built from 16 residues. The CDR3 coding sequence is TGCGCCAGCAGCCCAGCGCCCGGGACAGGGAACACTGAAGCTTTCTTT. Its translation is CASSPAPGTGNTEAFF.

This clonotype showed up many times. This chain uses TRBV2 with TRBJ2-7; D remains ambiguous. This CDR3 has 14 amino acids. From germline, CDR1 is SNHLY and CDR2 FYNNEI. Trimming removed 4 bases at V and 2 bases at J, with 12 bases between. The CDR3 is CASSVPLTAYEQYF. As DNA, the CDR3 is TGTGCCAGCAGTGTTCCCCTCACCGCCTACGAGCAGTACTTC.

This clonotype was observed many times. CDR3 protein: CASGTDLIGQYF. In DNA, the CDR3 is TGTGCCAGCGGGACAGACCTGATCGGGCAGTACTTC. The chain carries TRBV2 and TRBJ2-7, with TRBD1 matching over 7 bases. V lost 8 bases to trimming and J lost 9 bases; unmatched junction nucleotides: 10. Germline V gene data show CDR1 as SNHLY and CDR2 as FYNNEI. The CDR3 is 12 residues long.

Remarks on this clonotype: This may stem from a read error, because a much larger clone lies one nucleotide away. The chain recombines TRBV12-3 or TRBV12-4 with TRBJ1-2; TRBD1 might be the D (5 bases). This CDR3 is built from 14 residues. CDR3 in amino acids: CAGSRSGGNYGYTF. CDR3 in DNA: TGTGCCGGCAGCCGCTCGGGGGGGAACTATGGCTACACCTTC.

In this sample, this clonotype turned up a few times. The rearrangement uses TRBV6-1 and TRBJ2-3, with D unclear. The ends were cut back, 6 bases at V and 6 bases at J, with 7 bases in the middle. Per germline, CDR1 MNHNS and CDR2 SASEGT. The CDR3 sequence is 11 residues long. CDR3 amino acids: CASRMVDTQYF. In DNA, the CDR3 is TGTGCCAGCAGGATGGTGGATACGCAGTATTTT.

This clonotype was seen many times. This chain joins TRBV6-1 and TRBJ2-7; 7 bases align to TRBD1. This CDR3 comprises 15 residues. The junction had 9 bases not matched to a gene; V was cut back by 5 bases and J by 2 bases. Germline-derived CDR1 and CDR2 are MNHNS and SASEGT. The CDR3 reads CASSLRQGLTYEQYF. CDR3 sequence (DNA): TGTGCCAGCAGTCTGAGACAGGGATTGACCTACGAGCAGTACTTC.

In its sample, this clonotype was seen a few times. The CDR3 here is CASSQGFPSGALLGYTF. The CDR3 DNA reads TGCGCCAGCAGCCAAGGATTTCCTTCAGGGGCCCTATTGGGCTACACCTTC. The rearrangement joins TRBV4-3 to TRBJ1-2; the D gene is possibly TRBD1 (6 bases). Trimming shortened V by 1 base and J by 8 bases, and 23 bases separated the two germline ends. The CDR3 has 17 residues. The germline V gene encodes CDR1 LGHNA and CDR2 YSLEER.

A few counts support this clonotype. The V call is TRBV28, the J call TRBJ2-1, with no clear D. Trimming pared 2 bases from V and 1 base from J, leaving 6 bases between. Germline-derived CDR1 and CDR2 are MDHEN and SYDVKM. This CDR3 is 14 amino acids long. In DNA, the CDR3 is TGTGCCAGCAGTTTAGTGGGGTCCTACAATGAGCAGTTCTTC. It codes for CASSLVGSYNEQFF.

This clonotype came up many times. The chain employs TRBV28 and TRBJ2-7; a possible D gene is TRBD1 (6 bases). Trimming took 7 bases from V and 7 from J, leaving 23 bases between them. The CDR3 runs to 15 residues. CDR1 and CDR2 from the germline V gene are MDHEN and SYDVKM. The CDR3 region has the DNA TGTGCCAGCATCCCTCGCCAGGGGCTTTCGGGTGAGCAGTACTTC. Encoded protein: CASIPRQGLSGEQYF.

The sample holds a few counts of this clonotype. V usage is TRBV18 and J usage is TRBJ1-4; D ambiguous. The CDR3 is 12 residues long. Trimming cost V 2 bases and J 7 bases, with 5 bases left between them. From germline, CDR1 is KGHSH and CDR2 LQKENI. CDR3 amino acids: CASSPGIEKLFF. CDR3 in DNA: TGTGCCAGCTCACCAGGGATTGAAAAACTGTTTTTT.

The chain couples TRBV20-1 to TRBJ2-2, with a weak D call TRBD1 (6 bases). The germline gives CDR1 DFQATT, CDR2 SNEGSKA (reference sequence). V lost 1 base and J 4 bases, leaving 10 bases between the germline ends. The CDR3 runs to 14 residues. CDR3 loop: CSARAGDATGELFF. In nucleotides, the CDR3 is TGCAGTGCTAGAGCAGGGGACGCCACCGGGGAGCTGTTTTTT.

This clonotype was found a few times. The CDR3: CASGLDTYEQYF. The CDR3, as DNA: TGTGCTAGTGGTTTGGACACCTACGAGCAGTACTTC. This rearrangement joins TRBV12-5 to TRBJ2-7; D not resolved. Trimming took off 1 base at V and 2 bases at J, with 3 bases between the two ends. Germline-derived CDR1 and CDR2 are LGHNT and FRNRAP. This CDR3 region has 12 residues.

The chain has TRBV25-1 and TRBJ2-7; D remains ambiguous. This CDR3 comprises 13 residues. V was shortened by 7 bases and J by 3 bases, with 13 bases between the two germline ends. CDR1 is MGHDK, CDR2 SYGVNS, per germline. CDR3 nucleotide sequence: TGTGCCAGCACGAGAGGATCAGGCTACGAGCAGTACTTC. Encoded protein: CASTRGSGYEQYF.

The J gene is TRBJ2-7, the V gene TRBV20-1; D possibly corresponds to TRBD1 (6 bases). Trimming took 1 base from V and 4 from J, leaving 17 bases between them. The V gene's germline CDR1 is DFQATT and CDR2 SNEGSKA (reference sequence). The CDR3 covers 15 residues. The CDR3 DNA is TGCAGTGCTAGAGGGTACGGGACATCAGCTTACGAGCAGTACTTC. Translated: CSARGYGTSAYEQYF.

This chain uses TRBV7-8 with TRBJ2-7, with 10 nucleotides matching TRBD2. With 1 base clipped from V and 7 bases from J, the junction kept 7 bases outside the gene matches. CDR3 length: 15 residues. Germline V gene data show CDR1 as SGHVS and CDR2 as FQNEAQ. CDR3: CASSLELAGVLEQYF. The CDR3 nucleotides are TGTGCCAGCAGCTTAGAGCTAGCGGGAGTATTAGAGCAGTACTTC.

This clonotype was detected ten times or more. The CDR3 nucleotides read TGTGCCAGCAGTTACTTACTTGGACAGGGAGAATCTGGGGCCAACGTCCTGACTTTC. Protein product: CASSYLLGQGESGANVLTF. This chain links TRBV6-5 with TRBJ2-6; TRBD1 matches at 8 bases. Germline assignment: CDR1 MNHEY and CDR2 SVGAGI. The V and J ends lost 1 base and 1 base, in that order; junction bases with no gene match: 9. The CDR3 totals 19 residues.

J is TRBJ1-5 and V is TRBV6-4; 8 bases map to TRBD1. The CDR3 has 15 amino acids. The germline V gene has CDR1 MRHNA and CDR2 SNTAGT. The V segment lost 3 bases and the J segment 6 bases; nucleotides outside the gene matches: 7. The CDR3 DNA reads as TGTGCCAGCAGTGAGTCCGCAGGGGGCAGTCAGCCCCAGCATTTT. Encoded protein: CASSESAGGSQPQHF.

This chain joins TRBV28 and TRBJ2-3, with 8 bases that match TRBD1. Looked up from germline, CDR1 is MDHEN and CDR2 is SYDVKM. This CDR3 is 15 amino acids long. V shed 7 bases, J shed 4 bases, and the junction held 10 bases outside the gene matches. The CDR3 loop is CASTNPQTGADTQYF. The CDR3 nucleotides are TGTGCCAGCACTAACCCTCAGACAGGGGCAGATACGCAGTATTTT.

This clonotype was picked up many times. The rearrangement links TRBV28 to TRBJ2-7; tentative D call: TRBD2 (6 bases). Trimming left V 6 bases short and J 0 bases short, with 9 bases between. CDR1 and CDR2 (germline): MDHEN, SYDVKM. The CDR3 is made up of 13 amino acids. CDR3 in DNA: TGTGCCAGCAGGGAGGGGAGCTCCTACGAGCAGTACTTC. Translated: CASREGSSYEQYF. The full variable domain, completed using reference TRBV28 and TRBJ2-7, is DVKVTQSSRYLVKRTGEKVFLECVQDMDHENMFWYRQDPGLGLRLIYFSYDVKMKEKGDIPEGYSVSREKKERFSLILESASTNQTSMYLCASREGSSYEQYFGPGTRLTVT.

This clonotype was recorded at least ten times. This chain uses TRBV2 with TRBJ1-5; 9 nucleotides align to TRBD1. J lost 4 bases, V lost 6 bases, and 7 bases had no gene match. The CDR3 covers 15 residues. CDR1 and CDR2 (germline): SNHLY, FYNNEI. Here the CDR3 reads CASRDGTGINQPQHF. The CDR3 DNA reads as TGTGCCAGCAGAGACGGGACAGGGATTAATCAGCCCCAGCATTTT. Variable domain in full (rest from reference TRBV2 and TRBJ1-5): EPEVTQTPSHQVTQMGQEVILRCVPISNHLYFYWYRQILGQKVEFLVSFYNNEISEKSEIFDDQFSVERPDGSNFTLKIRSTKLEDSAMYFCASRDGTGINQPQHFGDGTRLSIL.

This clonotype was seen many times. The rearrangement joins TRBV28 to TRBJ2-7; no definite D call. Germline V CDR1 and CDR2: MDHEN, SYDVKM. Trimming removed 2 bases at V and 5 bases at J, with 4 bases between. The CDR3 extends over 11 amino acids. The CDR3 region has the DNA TGTGCCAGCAGTTTACCCCACGAGCAGTACTTC. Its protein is CASSLPHEQYF. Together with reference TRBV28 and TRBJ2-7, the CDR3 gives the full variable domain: DVKVTQSSRYLVKRTGEKVFLECVQDMDHENMFWYRQDPGLGLRLIYFSYDVKMKEKGDIPEGYSVSREKKERFSLILESASTNQTSMYLCASSLPHEQYFGPGTRLTVT.

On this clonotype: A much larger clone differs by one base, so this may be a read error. In DNA form, the CDR3 reads TGTGCTAATGCCCATGGGGTTCAAGAGCCCCAGCATTTT. Protein product: CANAHGVQEPQHF. This sequence joins TRBV12-5 and TRBJ1-5; D is unresolved. CDR1 and CDR2 from the germline V gene are LGHNT and FRNRAP. The CDR3 consists of 13 residues. V was pared by 10 bases and J by 8 bases, with 18 bases between.

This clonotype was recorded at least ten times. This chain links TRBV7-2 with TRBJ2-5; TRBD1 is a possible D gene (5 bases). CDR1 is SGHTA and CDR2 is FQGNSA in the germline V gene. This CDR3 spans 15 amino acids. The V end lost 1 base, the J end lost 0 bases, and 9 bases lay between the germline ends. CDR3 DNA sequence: TGTGCCAGCAGCTTAGGACTCAGGGACCAAGAGACCCAGTACTTC. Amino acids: CASSLGLRDQETQYF.

The chain's CDR3 is CSVGGDSRTYGYTF. The CDR3 DNA reads as TGCAGCGTTGGAGGGGACAGTAGAACCTATGGCTACACCTTC. This sequence joins TRBV29-1 and TRBJ1-2; 7 nucleotides line up with TRBD1. With V trimmed by 4 bases and J by 4 bases, 9 bases remained unmatched. This CDR3 is built from 14 residues. Germline V lookup: CDR1 SQVTM, CDR2 ANQGSEA.

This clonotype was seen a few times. CDR3 DNA: TGCAGTGCTAGAGACCCCCAGACAGGCCAACAAGAGACCCAGTACTTC. Protein: CSARDPQTGQQETQYF. The V and J genes are TRBV20-1 and TRBJ2-5; possible D gene TRBD1, 6 bases. The CDR3 spans 16 residues. In germline, CDR1 is DFQATT, CDR2 SNEGSKA (reference sequence). Trimming shortened V by 0 bases and J by 2 bases, and 16 bases separated the two germline ends.

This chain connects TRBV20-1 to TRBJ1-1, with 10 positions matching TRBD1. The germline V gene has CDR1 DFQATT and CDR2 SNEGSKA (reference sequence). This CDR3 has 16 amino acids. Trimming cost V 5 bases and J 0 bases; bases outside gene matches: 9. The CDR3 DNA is TGCAGTGCTTCGGGGACAGGGGATATAATGAACACTGAAGCTTTCTTT. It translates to CSASGTGDIMNTEAFF.

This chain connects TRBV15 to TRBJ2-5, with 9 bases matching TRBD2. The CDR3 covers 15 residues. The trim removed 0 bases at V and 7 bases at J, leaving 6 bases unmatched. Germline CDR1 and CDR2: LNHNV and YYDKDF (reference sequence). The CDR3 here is CATSRDAGGGRTQYF. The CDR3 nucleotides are TGTGCCACCAGCAGAGACGCGGGGGGGGGTAGGACCCAGTACTTC. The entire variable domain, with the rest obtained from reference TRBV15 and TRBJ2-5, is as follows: DAMVIQNPRYQVTQFGKPVTLSCSQTLNHNVMYWYQQKSSQAPKLLFHYYDKDFNNEADTPDNFQSRRPNTSFCFLDIRSPGLGDTAMYLCATSRDAGGGRTQYFGPGTRLLVL.

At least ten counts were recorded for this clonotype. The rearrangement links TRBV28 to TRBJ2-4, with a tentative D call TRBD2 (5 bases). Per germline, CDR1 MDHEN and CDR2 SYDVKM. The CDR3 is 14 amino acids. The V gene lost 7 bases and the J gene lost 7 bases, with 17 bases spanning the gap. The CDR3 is CASKTLTGENIQYF. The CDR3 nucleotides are TGTGCCAGCAAGACGCTTACCGGGGAGAACATTCAGTACTTC.

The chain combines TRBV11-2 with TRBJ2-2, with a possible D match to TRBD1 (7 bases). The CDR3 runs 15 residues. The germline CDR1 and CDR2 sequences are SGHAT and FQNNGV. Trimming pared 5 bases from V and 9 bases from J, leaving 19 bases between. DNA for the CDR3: TGTGCCAGCAGCCAAAGACAGGGAGGAACCAGGGAGCTGTTTTTT. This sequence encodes CASSQRQGGTRELFF.

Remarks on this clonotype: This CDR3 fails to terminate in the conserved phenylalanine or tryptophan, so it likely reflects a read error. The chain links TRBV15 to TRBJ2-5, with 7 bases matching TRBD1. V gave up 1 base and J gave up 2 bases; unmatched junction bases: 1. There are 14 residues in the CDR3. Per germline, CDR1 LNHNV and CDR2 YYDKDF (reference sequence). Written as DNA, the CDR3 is TGTGCCACCAGCAGAGCGGGACAGCAAGAGACCCAGTACCTC. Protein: CATSRAGQQETQYL.